This T cell receptor beta chain originates from a study of blood T cell repertoires in COVID-19 (dated by TCRdb to the early 2020s). With respect to the entire study: Samples covering the acute and convalescent phases of COVID-19 were provided by collaborators in the United States, Italy and Spain. Nearly every sample came with metadata listing a de-identified subject ID, COVID-19 status, age in years and sex. Subjects who had been exposed to COVID-19, were actively infected with it, or had recovered from it provided the deeply sampled blood TCRbeta repertoires that made up the dataset. Where available, HLA class I and class II types were obtained from metadata supplied by the sample provider rather than from assay-based typing. The repertoires were made available in a free public database intended to serve as a resource for research on the immune response to SARS-CoV-2. The samples were drawn from the first 160 participants of the ongoing ImmuneRACE study and from over a thousand subjects provided by 6 global collaborators. The prospective study material was composed of cDNA or gDNA derived from T cells, B-cell-depleted T cells, or PBMCs. General study outcomes and caveats: The quantity of clinical and demographic metadata differed by source and by participant and was supplied without curation.

Remarks on this clone: The clone's antigen remains unknown. The record has no base qualities; no much larger clone is one base away.

In Seattle, one collaborating source enrolled patients while the infection was active and tracked those patients longitudinally over the course of disease. The collaborating institutions used their own protocols to collect whole blood in K2EDTA tubes. For TCRbeta analysis, collaborators shipped samples in one of three forms: frozen whole blood, isolated PBMCs, or DNA extracted from either of those sample types. TCRbeta CDR3 regions were amplified from genomic DNA using the immunoSEQ Assay, a bias-controlled multiplex PCR. For the original study's pipeline: The number of nucleated cells in each sample was estimated by amplification of reference gene primers within the assay. To quantify the absolute abundance of each unique TCRbeta CDR3 rearrangement, sequence reads were collapsed and filtered. For each sample, productive Simpson clonality was calculated by taking the square root of Simpson's diversity index across productive rearrangements. Held by TCRdb, this immuneACCESS table contains in-frame sequences only and omits some clones. Under half of the omission traces to an unresolved V gene where checked; the cause of the rest is unknown. V, J and clone size were drawn from that table, and D and trimming were deduced from the DNA. In all, the sample holds around 140,000 clones, and 88% of those were seen once. The ten biggest clones cover around 2.3% of the sample.

Taken from cysteine to phenylalanine, the CDR3 has 15 residues. Only CDR3 DNA remains: 45 bases, in frame from the first base. The germline V gene (reference sequence) gives CDR1 as SGHNT and CDR2 as YYREEE. Germline trimming amounts to 1 base on V and 4 bases on J, with 7 as the count of junction bases outside the gene matches. The sequence was collected from a human donor with COVID-19, enrolled during active disease. The donor label of this sample is uncertain. The sequenced sample consisted of peripheral blood. The V gene is TRBV5-4 and the J gene is TRBJ2-7, with 8 bases matching TRBD1. The DNA sequence is given as TGTGCCAGCAGCTTGTCAGGGGGCAAGGGTTACGAGCAGTACTTC. It codes for CASSLSGGKGYEQYF.